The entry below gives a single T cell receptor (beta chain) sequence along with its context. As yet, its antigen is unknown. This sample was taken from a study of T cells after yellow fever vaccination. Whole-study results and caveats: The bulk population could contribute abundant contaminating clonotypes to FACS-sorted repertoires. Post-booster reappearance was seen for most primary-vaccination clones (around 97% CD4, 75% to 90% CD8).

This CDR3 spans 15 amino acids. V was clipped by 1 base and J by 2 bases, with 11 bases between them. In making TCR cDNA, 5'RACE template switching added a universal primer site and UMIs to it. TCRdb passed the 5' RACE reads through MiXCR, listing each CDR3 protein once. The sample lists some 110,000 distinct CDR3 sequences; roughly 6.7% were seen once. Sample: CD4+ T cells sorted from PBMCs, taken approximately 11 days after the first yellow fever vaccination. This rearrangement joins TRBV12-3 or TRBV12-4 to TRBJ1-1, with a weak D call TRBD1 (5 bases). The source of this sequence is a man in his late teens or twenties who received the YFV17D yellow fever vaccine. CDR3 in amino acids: CASSLGQGRNTEAFF. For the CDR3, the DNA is TGTGCCAGCAGTTTAGGTCAGGGTAGAAACACTGAAGCTTTCTTT.